One and the same sample provided the 19 T cell receptor beta chains below, sequenced in a study of blood T cell repertoires in COVID-19. The method was immunoSEQ multiplex PCR; TCRdb's version includes in-frame clones alone and lacks a portion of them. The table includes some 70,000 clones, around 86% detected once. The sequenced material came from peripheral blood. Receptors originate from a woman aged 60 to 75 with acute or convalescent COVID-19.

The chain couples TRBV7-9 to TRBJ1-2, with 7 bases that match TRBD1. The V and J ends lost 5 bases and 4 bases, in that order; junction bases with no gene match: 7. This CDR3 has 14 residues. CDR1 and CDR2 (germline): SEHNR, FQNEAQ (reference sequence). For the CDR3, the DNA is TGTGCCAGCAGCCCGACCGGGACAGCCTATGGCTACACCTTC. Translating it yields CASSPTGTAYGYTF.

The chain combines TRBV6-5 with TRBJ1-5, with 7 bases lining up with TRBD1. The V gene end was trimmed by 5 bases and the J gene end by 3 bases; junction bases not matched to a gene: 4. Germline V gives CDR1 MNHEY, CDR2 SVGAGI. The CDR3 has 14 amino acids. DNA for the CDR3: TGTGCCAGCAGTACGGGACAGACCAATCAGCCCCAGCATTTT. Its protein product is CASSTGQTNQPQHF.

This chain joins TRBV6-4 and TRBJ1-6; 7 bases are a match to TRBD1. From germline, CDR1 is MRHNA and CDR2 SNTAGT. Losses at the gene ends were 2 bases for V and 9 bases for J; bases not matched to a gene: 10. The CDR3 has 16 amino acids. CDR3 loop: CASSDEGAGNRSPLHF. CDR3 DNA sequence: TGTGCCAGCAGTGACGAGGGGGCAGGGAACCGTTCACCCCTCCACTTT.

The J gene is TRBJ1-3, the V gene TRBV28; D not certain. This CDR3 contains 15 residues. Trimming shortened V by 8 bases and J by 6 bases, and 20 bases separated the two germline ends. Looked up from germline, CDR1 is MDHEN and CDR2 is SYDVKM. For the CDR3, the DNA is TGTGCCAGCGCCGTGGCTGGAGCCTTAAAAAACACCATATATTTT. Translated: CASAVAGALKNTIYF.

The chain employs TRBV6-1 and TRBJ1-1, with D possibly TRBD1 on 5 matching bases. This CDR3 is built from 17 residues. Germline-derived CDR1 and CDR2 are MNHNS and SASEGT. Trimming removed 3 bases at V and 2 bases at J, with 19 bases between. The CDR3: CASSEALSGGVNTEAFF. CDR3 DNA: TGTGCCAGCAGTGAGGCCTTGTCCGGGGGAGTAAACACTGAAGCTTTCTTT.

The chain is built from TRBV5-8 and TRBJ1-2; the match to TRBD1 covers 7 bases. V dropped 0 bases and J dropped 1; count of bases not matched to a gene: 0. This CDR3 is built from 14 residues. Germline CDR1 and CDR2: SGHTS and YDEGEE. The CDR3 is CASSLDRGNYGYTF. CDR3 sequence (DNA): TGTGCCAGCAGCTTGGACAGGGGTAACTATGGCTACACCTTC. Full variable domain (outside the CDR3, taken from reference TRBV5-8 and TRBJ1-2): EAGVTQSPTHLIKTRGQQATLRCSPISGHTSVYWYQQALGLGLQFLLWYDEGEERNRGNFPPRFSGRQFPNYSSELNVNALELEDSALYLCASSLDRGNYGYTFGSGTRLTVV.

The rearrangement links TRBV7-9 to TRBJ1-2; a possible D gene is TRBD1 (6 bases). The ends were cut back, 5 bases at V and 3 bases at J, with 10 bases in the middle. The CDR3 spans 13 residues. Germline loops: CDR1 SEHNR, CDR2 FQNEAQ (reference sequence). CDR3 protein: CASSQQGYYGYTF. In DNA form, the CDR3 reads TGTGCCAGCAGCCAGCAGGGGTACTATGGCTACACCTTC.

The gene calls are TRBV27 and TRBJ1-1, with 10 positions matching TRBD1. CDR3 length: 13 amino acids. Trimming removed 7 bases from V and 7 bases from J; junction bases left unmatched: 6. Germline CDR1 and CDR2: MNHEY and SMNVEV (reference sequence). The CDR3: CASTLGQGFEAFF. The CDR3 nucleotides read TGTGCCAGCACCCTGGGACAGGGGTTTGAAGCTTTCTTT.

The chain employs TRBV28 and TRBJ2-5; 12 bases are shared with TRBD2. With V trimmed by 7 bases and J by 4 bases, 4 bases remained unmatched. This CDR3 comprises 14 residues. Per the germline V gene, CDR1 is MDHEN and CDR2 is SYDVKM. The CDR3 protein is CASNLAGGLETQYF. For the CDR3, the DNA is TGTGCCAGCAACCTAGCGGGGGGGCTAGAGACCCAGTACTTC.

The V call is TRBV18, the J call TRBJ1-5; 7 bases map to TRBD1. Germline CDR1 KGHSH, CDR2 LQKENI. The CDR3 contains 16 residues. Trimming cost V 4 bases and J 4 bases; bases outside gene matches: 10. The CDR3 nucleotides are TGTGCCAGCTCACTACTACCGACAGGGAGAAATCAGCCCCAGCATTTT. Translating it yields CASSLLPTGRNQPQHF.

This clone has only a few counts. This chain joins TRBV7-9 and TRBJ1-4; the D gene is possibly TRBD1 (5 bases). The V end lost 4 bases, the J end lost 8 bases, and 17 bases lay between the germline ends. Germline V gene lookup returns CDR1 SEHNR and CDR2 FQNEAQ (reference sequence). This CDR3 region has 15 residues. This CDR3 reads CASSSFGGVREKLFF. DNA of the CDR3: TGTGCCAGCAGCTCCTTCGGGGGGGTCCGCGAAAAACTGTTTTTT.

V usage is TRBV2 and J usage is TRBJ1-5, with a possible D match to TRBD1 (6 bases). V lost 5 bases, J lost 9 bases, and 14 bases lay in between. CDR1 and CDR2 (germline): SNHLY, FYNNEI. This CDR3 has 13 residues. The CDR3 spells CASSKDSVGPQHF. In nucleotides, the CDR3 is TGTGCCAGCAGTAAGGACAGTGTAGGGCCCCAGCATTTT.

The chain is built from TRBV9 and TRBJ1-6; TRBD1 might be the D (5 bases). This CDR3 spans 13 amino acids. Trimming stripped 4 bases from V and 10 bases from J, with 12 bases between. Germline CDR1 and CDR2: SGDLS and YYNGEE. The CDR3, as DNA: TGTGCCAGCAGCTCTGCAGGGAACTCACCCCTCCACTTT. Its translation: CASSSAGNSPLHF.

CDR3 amino acids: CASSLGLGQGRDQPQHF. The CDR3 nucleotides read TGTGCCAGCAGCTTAGGGTTGGGACAGGGGCGCGATCAGCCCCAGCATTTT. This chain joins TRBV7-9 and TRBJ1-5; 10 nucleotides match TRBD1. This CDR3 comprises 17 residues. V dropped 1 base and J dropped 5; count of bases not matched to a gene: 8. Germline V gene data show CDR1 as SEHNR and CDR2 as FQNEAQ (reference sequence).

V and J are TRBV6-5 and TRBJ1-2; perhaps TRBD1 as D (6 bases). V lost 4 bases to trimming and J lost 4 bases, with 19 bases between them. CDR1 is MNHEY and CDR2 is SVGAGI in the germline V gene. This CDR3 spans 16 amino acids. The DNA for the CDR3 is TGTGCCAGCAGTTCCCAAAACAGGGATTGGGCCTATGGCTACACCTTC. It is translated as CASSSQNRDWAYGYTF.

This chain joins TRBV12-3 or TRBV12-4 and TRBJ2-7; D is undetermined. The CDR3 length is 13 residues. Trimming stripped 2 bases from V and 6 bases from J, with 11 bases between. CDR3 bases: TGTGCCAGCAGTTTATATTCTAGTTCCGAGCAGTACTTC. Residues: CASSLYSSSEQYF.

Only one count was recorded for this clone. This chain's CDR3 is CASSPGLTGGFDNEQFF. The CDR3 DNA reads TGTGCCAGCAGCCCCGGACTAACCGGTGGATTCGACAATGAGCAGTTCTTC. The chain joins TRBV7-9 to TRBJ2-1; D possibly corresponds to TRBD2 (6 bases). The CDR3 runs 17 residues. V dropped 5 bases and J dropped 5 bases, with 22 bases sitting between them. The germline gives CDR1 SEHNR, CDR2 FQNEAQ (reference sequence). Combining the CDR3 with reference TRBV7-9 and TRBJ2-1 gives the whole variable domain DTGVSQNPRHKITKRGQNVTFRCDPISEHNRLYWYRQTLGQGPEFLTYFQNEAQLEKSRLLSDRFSAERPKGSFSTLEIQRTEQGDSAMYLCASSPGLTGGFDNEQFFGPGTRLTVL.

V is TRBV28 and J is TRBJ1-6, with 8 bases matching TRBD1. From germline, CDR1 is MDHEN and CDR2 SYDVKM. This CDR3 has 14 residues. V shed 7 bases and J 8 bases; nucleotides not matched to a gene: 7. The CDR3 nucleotides are TGTGCCAGCACCCCCGGGACAGGAGATTCACCCCTCCACTTT. Translated: CASTPGTGDSPLHF.

This rearrangement joins TRBV6-5 to TRBJ2-1; 10 bases align to TRBD1. The CDR3 spans 15 residues. J gave up 7 bases and V 5 bases, and 8 bases lay outside the gene matches. Germline CDR1 reads MNHEY; CDR2 reads SVGAGI. CDR3 DNA: TGTGCCAGCAGTACCGACAGGGGGCGTTTGAATGAGCAGTTCTTC. Its translation is CASSTDRGRLNEQFF.